Shown below are 18 T cell receptor beta chains from a single sample sequenced in a study of T cells in tuberculosis. Generated by immunoSEQ multiplex PCR, the TCRdb table keeps only in-frame clones and is missing some. The sample has fewer than 35,000 clones, roughly 94% seen once. Sequenced material: PBMCs. These receptors all stem from a donor between 10 and 35 years old with latent tuberculosis or without tuberculosis infection.

This clone was detected only once. The V gene is TRBV12-5, the J gene TRBJ2-1; 7 bases match TRBD2. Germline CDR1 is LGHNT and CDR2 is FRNRAP. The CDR3 loop spans 15 amino acids. After removal of 3 bases from V and 0 bases from J, the junction contained 2 bases not matched to a gene. CDR3 nucleotides: TGTGCTAGTGGTTTCCGCGGGAGCTCCTACAATGAGCAGTTCTTC. Translating gives CASGFRGSSYNEQFF.

V is TRBV9 and J is TRBJ2-3; TRBD2 aligns across 7 bases. The germline V gene encodes CDR1 SGDLS and CDR2 YYNGEE. The CDR3 covers 15 residues. V lost 0 bases, J lost 8 bases, and 9 bases stayed unmatched. This CDR3 reads CASSVEAGAGSTQYF. The CDR3 DNA follows: TGTGCCAGCAGCGTAGAGGCGGGAGCCGGGAGTACGCAGTATTTT.

The chain recombines TRBV7-2 with TRBJ2-1; 10 positions match TRBD2. The CDR3 is 16 residues long. The ends lost 1 base at V and 6 bases at J; junction bases unmatched: 6. CDR1 and CDR2 from the germline V gene are SGHTA and FQGNSA. This CDR3 reads CASSLVPAGGFNEQFF. The CDR3 DNA follows: TGTGCCAGCAGCTTAGTTCCAGCGGGAGGGTTCAATGAGCAGTTCTTC.

The chain links TRBV28 to TRBJ2-5, with 7 bases identical to TRBD2. The CDR3 runs to 18 residues. The germline V gene has CDR1 MDHEN and CDR2 SYDVKM. The trim removed 6 bases at V and 0 bases at J, leaving 16 bases unmatched. The CDR3 protein is CASSLTSVIPQYQETQYF. The CDR3 region has the DNA TGTGCCAGCAGCTTAACTAGCGTGATCCCCCAGTACCAAGAGACCCAGTACTTC.

V is TRBV28 and J is TRBJ1-5; D is undetermined. CDR3 length equals 14 residues. Trimming took 7 bases from V and 0 from J, leaving 10 bases between them. Per germline, CDR1 MDHEN and CDR2 SYDVKM. The CDR3 region has the DNA TGTGCCAGCAACCTACAGCCTAGCAATCAGCCCCAGCATTTT. Translation: CASNLQPSNQPQHF.

The gene calls are TRBV29-1 and TRBJ2-1; maybe TRBD2 (5 bases). V was trimmed by 6 bases and J by 5 bases, leaving 17 bases between them. The CDR3 spans 14 residues. The germline CDR1 and CDR2 sequences are SQVTM and ANQGSEA. CDR3 sequence reads: CSVPRWESNNEQFF. In DNA form, the CDR3 reads TGCAGCGTCCCAAGATGGGAGTCTAACAATGAGCAGTTCTTC.

The V call is TRBV5-1, the J call TRBJ2-3; 9 positions match TRBD2. CDR1 SGHRS and CDR2 YFSETQ come from the germline V gene. Trimming at V came to 3 bases and at J to 2 bases, leaving 10 bases not matched to a gene. The CDR3 consists of 17 residues. CDR3 sequence (DNA): TGCGCCAGCAGCTATACCGGGACTAGCTCCATCACAGATACGCAGTATTTT. Encoded protein: CASSYTGTSSITDTQYF.

The chain carries TRBV6-1 and TRBJ1-2, with D unclear. Between the trimmed V and J ends, which lost 0 bases and 6 bases, there was a span of 17 bases. Germline assignment: CDR1 MNHNS and CDR2 SASEGT. CDR3 length: 16 residues. As DNA, the CDR3 is TGTGCCAGCAGTGAAGCGCTATTGGAGGGAGCTGATGGCTACACCTTC. Residues: CASSEALLEGADGYTF.

V is TRBV7-8 and J is TRBJ1-5, with D perhaps TRBD1 (5 bases). Trimming pared 4 bases from V and 0 bases from J, leaving 13 bases between. The germline gives CDR1 SGHVS, CDR2 FQNEAQ. The CDR3 runs 16 residues. The CDR3 nucleotides read TGTGCCAGCAGCTCCAGGGTCCCTAATAGCAATCAGCCCCAGCATTTT. This encodes CASSSRVPNSNQPQHF.

This chain uses TRBV18 with TRBJ1-3, with D perhaps matching TRBD1 (5 bases). The germline CDR1 and CDR2 sequences are KGHSH and LQKENI. The CDR3 runs 16 residues. Trimming stripped 1 base from V and 0 bases from J, with 10 bases between. CDR3 coding DNA: TGTGCCAGCTCACCACGGCCTGACAGCTCTGGAAACACCATATATTTT. Protein sequence: CASSPRPDSSGNTIYF. Full variable domain (missing parts from reference TRBV18 and TRBJ1-3): NAGVMQNPRHLVRRRGQEARLRCSPMKGHSHVYWYRQLPEEGLKFMVYLQKENIIDESGMPKERFSAEFPKEGPSILRIQQVVRGDSAAYFCASSPRPDSSGNTIYFGEGSWLTVV.

The chain's CDR3 is CASSLTLAGSTDTQYF. CDR3 bases: TGTGCCAGCAGTTTAACGCTAGCGGGATCGACAGATACGCAGTATTTT. This chain uses TRBV27 with TRBJ2-3, with 9 bases identical to TRBD2. Germline trimming cut 2 bases from V and 3 bases from J; bases unmatched to any gene: 6. Germline lookup yields CDR1 MNHEY and CDR2 SMNVEV (reference sequence). The CDR3 totals 16 residues.

The chain uses TRBV10-1 and TRBJ2-7; 8 nucleotides agree with TRBD1. The CDR3 is made up of 14 amino acids. J was trimmed by 4 bases and V by 0 bases; bases with no gene match: 2. The germline V gene encodes CDR1 WNHNN and CDR2 SYGVQD (reference sequence). The chain's CDR3 is CASSESDREYEQYF. The CDR3 nucleotides read TGCGCCAGCAGTGAGTCGGACAGGGAGTACGAGCAGTACTTC.

The rearrangement uses TRBV5-1 and TRBJ2-1; the match to TRBD1 covers 8 bases. CDR1 is SGHRS and CDR2 is YFSETQ in the germline V gene. V was pared by 1 base and J by 4 bases, with 4 bases of the junction left unmatched. The CDR3 has 15 residues. The CDR3, as DNA: TGCGCCAGCAGCTTGCTGCAGGGGGCATACAATGAGCAGTTCTTC. Translation gives CASSLLQGAYNEQFF.

The chain combines TRBV19 with TRBJ1-5, with 9 bases aligning to TRBD1. Germline CDR1 is LNHDA and CDR2 is SQIVND (reference sequence). CDR3 size: 14 residues. V gave up 5 bases and J gave up 4 bases; unmatched junction bases: 3. The CDR3 reads CASSPDRGNQPQHF. The CDR3 bases are TGTGCCAGTAGTCCCGACAGGGGGAATCAGCCCCAGCATTTT.

J is TRBJ2-7 and V is TRBV27, with D possibly being TRBD2 (5 bases). This CDR3 is 13 amino acids long. The V end was cut by 2 bases, the J end by 1 base, with 6 bases between. Germline V lookup: CDR1 MNHEY, CDR2 SMNVEV (reference sequence). CDR3 coding DNA: TGTGCCAGCAGTTTACGGGAATCCTACGAGCAGTACTTC. Translating it yields CASSLRESYEQYF.

The gene calls are TRBV9 and TRBJ2-2; tentative D call: TRBD1 (5 bases). This CDR3 region has 14 residues. With 3 bases removed from V and 0 bases from J, the gap between germline ends came to 6 bases. The V gene's germline CDR1 is SGDLS and CDR2 YYNGEE. CDR3 sequence (DNA): TGTGCCAGCAGCGGGACATCGAACACCGGGGAGCTGTTTTTT. Its protein product is CASSGTSNTGELFF.

The J gene is TRBJ2-1, the V gene TRBV29-1; D remains ambiguous. The CDR3 has 10 residues. V lost 7 bases to trimming and J lost 3 bases, with 4 bases between them. Germline loops: CDR1 SQVTM, CDR2 ANQGSEA. CDR3 sequence (DNA): TGCAGCGGGCACTACAATGAGCAGTTCTTC. Its protein product is CSGHYNEQFF.

The chain recombines TRBV5-1 with TRBJ2-1; perhaps TRBD2 as D (6 bases). V was shortened by 3 bases and J by 7 bases, with 11 bases between the two germline ends. Germline V gene sequence: CDR1 SGHRS, CDR2 YFSETQ. CDR3 length equals 13 residues. The CDR3, as DNA: TGCGCCAGCAGCTCCGGGGACTGGAATGAGCAGTTCTTC. Encoded protein: CASSSGDWNEQFF.